A single sample gave rise to the 26 T cell receptor beta chains below, sequenced in a study of radiotherapy plus CTLA-4 blockade in lung cancer. Clones were read by immunoSEQ multiplex PCR, and TCRdb kept only the in-frame ones, dropping some. The profile covers about 95,000 clones, with 83% appearing a single time and around 0.9% taken by the ten largest. Sample: peripheral blood, taken from a patient treated with radiotherapy plus ipilimumab. Source of these receptors: a human donor with non-small cell lung cancer who had stable disease on radiotherapy plus ipilimumab.

The chain joins TRBV9 to TRBJ2-2; D possibly corresponds to TRBD2 (6 bases). This CDR3 spans 15 amino acids. From germline, CDR1 is SGDLS and CDR2 YYNGEE. V shed 6 bases and J shed 3 bases, with 15 bases lying between them. CDR3 amino acids: CASKIGWEDTGELFF. In DNA form, the CDR3 reads TGTGCCAGCAAGATAGGCTGGGAGGACACCGGGGAGCTGTTTTTT.

The chain has TRBV7-9 and TRBJ2-3; 7 bases agree with TRBD2. This CDR3 spans 17 amino acids. Germline V gives CDR1 SEHNR, CDR2 FQNEAQ (reference sequence). After removal of 5 bases from V and 0 bases from J, the junction contained 11 bases not matched to a gene. Here the CDR3 reads CASSLLRGGVSTDTQYF. CDR3 bases: TGTGCCAGCAGCCTCCTCCGTGGGGGGGTTAGCACAGATACGCAGTATTTT.

The rearrangement joins TRBV18 to TRBJ1-1, with 7 bases that match TRBD1. Germline V CDR1 and CDR2: KGHSH, LQKENI. This CDR3 has 15 amino acids. After removal of 6 bases from V and 3 bases from J, the junction contained 10 bases not matched to a gene. The CDR3 loop reads CASSPTGRQDTEAFF. CDR3 nucleotide sequence: TGTGCCAGCTCCCCGACAGGGAGGCAAGACACTGAAGCTTTCTTT. The full variable domain, with the rest looked up from reference TRBV18 and TRBJ1-1, is NAGVMQNPRHLVRRRGQEARLRCSPMKGHSHVYWYRQLPEEGLKFMVYLQKENIIDESGMPKERFSAEFPKEGPSILRIQQVVRGDSAAYFCASSPTGRQDTEAFFGQGTRLTVV.

The chain joins TRBV7-8 to TRBJ2-7; the D gene is possibly TRBD1 (6 bases). This CDR3 is built from 15 residues. The V end was cut by 5 bases, the J end by 0 bases, with 14 bases between. Per the germline V gene, CDR1 is SGHVS and CDR2 is FQNEAQ. The CDR3 DNA follows: TGTGCCAGCAGCGAAAACAGGGTTCCCTCCTACGAGCAGTACTTC. Residues: CASSENRVPSYEQYF.

The rearrangement links TRBV18 to TRBJ2-7, with D perhaps TRBD1 (6 bases). Between the trimmed V and J ends, which lost 2 bases and 2 bases, there was a span of 10 bases. The CDR3 has 14 amino acids. Germline lookup yields CDR1 KGHSH and CDR2 LQKENI. In DNA, the CDR3 is TGTGCCAGCTCACCATTACAGGGCACCTACGAGCAGTACTTC. Protein product: CASSPLQGTYEQYF.

This clone showed up just a few times. The CDR3 spells CASSDQGRNQPQHF. In nucleotides, the CDR3 is TGTGCCAGCAGTGACCAGGGTCGGAATCAGCCCCAGCATTTT. This chain connects TRBV6-6 to TRBJ1-5; a weak D match, TRBD1 (5 bases). Germline CDR1 is MNHNY and CDR2 is SVGAGI (reference sequence). Trimming removed 5 bases at V and 4 bases at J, with 12 bases between. The length of the CDR3 is 14 residues.

The V call is TRBV4-1, the J call TRBJ1-2; D ambiguous. Germline V gives CDR1 MGHRA, CDR2 YSYEKL. V was clipped by 4 bases and J by 8 bases, with 14 bases between them. This CDR3 has 13 residues. The CDR3: CASSPRVAVGYTF. The CDR3 DNA is TGCGCCAGCAGCCCGAGGGTGGCGGTGGGCTACACCTTC.

The CDR3 bases are TGTGCCAGCAGGCCCCTGGTCGGGTACCAGCCCCAGCATTTT. Protein: CASRPLVGYQPQHF. The gene calls are TRBV6-5 and TRBJ1-5, with no clear D. V lost 6 bases and J lost 7, with 16 bases in between. Germline-derived CDR1 and CDR2 are MNHEY and SVGAGI. CDR3 length: 14 residues.

The J gene is TRBJ1-1, the V gene TRBV28, with 11 bases fitting TRBD1. The V and J ends lost 5 bases and 10 bases, in that order; junction bases with no gene match: 12. Germline values: CDR1 MDHEN, CDR2 SYDVKM. CDR3 length: 15 amino acids. DNA of the CDR3: TGTGCCAGCAGTCCGTGGGGACAGGGGGTAGTTCGAGCTTTCTTT. Translation: CASSPWGQGVVRAFF.

The chain combines TRBV2 with TRBJ1-4; 11 positions agree with TRBD1. CDR3 length equals 15 residues. Per germline, CDR1 SNHLY and CDR2 FYNNEI. Trimming removed 6 bases from V and 4 bases from J; junction bases left unmatched: 4. The chain's CDR3 is CASRGQGAVNEKLFF. CDR3 DNA: TGTGCCAGCAGAGGACAGGGGGCAGTTAATGAAAAACTGTTTTTT.

The chain joins TRBV11-2 to TRBJ2-3; 15 positions agree with TRBD2. Looked up from germline, CDR1 is SGHAT and CDR2 is FQNNGV. The CDR3 runs 16 residues. The junction had 5 bases not matched to a gene; V was cut back by 4 bases and J by 6 bases. The CDR3 loop reads CASSSGTSGGWDTQYF. The CDR3, as DNA: TGTGCCAGCAGCTCCGGGACTAGCGGGGGGTGGGATACGCAGTATTTT.

V usage is TRBV6-4 and J usage is TRBJ1-1; no definite D call. This CDR3 spans 13 amino acids. Between the trimmed V and J ends, which lost 4 bases and 0 bases, there was a span of 6 bases. CDR1 MRHNA and CDR2 SNTAGT come from the germline V gene. CDR3 protein: CASSAEVNTEAFF. CDR3 DNA sequence: TGTGCCAGCAGTGCGGAAGTGAACACTGAAGCTTTCTTT.

As DNA, the CDR3 is TGTGCCAGCGGGTGGGGGCCAGAGACCCAGTACTTC. Translated: CASGWGPETQYF. V usage is TRBV6-1 and J usage is TRBJ2-5; D possibly corresponds to TRBD1 (6 bases). CDR3 length: 12 amino acids. Trimming cost V 8 bases and J 4 bases, with 11 bases left between them. Germline V CDR1 and CDR2: MNHNS, SASEGT.

This chain's CDR3 is CATLGQGDTGELFF. In nucleotides, the CDR3 is TGTGCCACACTGGGACAGGGCGACACCGGGGAGCTGTTTTTT. The V call is TRBV19, the J call TRBJ2-2, with TRBD1 matching 9 bases. V shed 10 bases, J shed 3 bases, and the junction held 6 bases outside the gene matches. CDR1 is LNHDA, CDR2 SQIVND, per germline (reference sequence). The CDR3 length is 14 residues. The entire variable domain, with the rest obtained from reference TRBV19 and TRBJ2-2, is as follows: DGGITQSPKYLFRKEGQNVTLSCEQNLNHDAMYWYRQDPGQGLRLIYYSQIVNDFQKGDIAEGYSVSREKKESFPLTVTSAQKNPTAFYLCATLGQGDTGELFFGEGSRLTVL.

This chain connects TRBV27 to TRBJ2-7, with 7 nucleotides matching TRBD2. Per the germline V gene, CDR1 is MNHEY and CDR2 is SMNVEV (reference sequence). V lost 5 bases and J lost 4; bases outside the gene matches: 8. The CDR3 is 14 amino acids. In DNA, the CDR3 is TGTGCCAGCAGTGCCGGGACTACCGCGTACGAGCAGTACTTC. Translated, it gives CASSAGTTAYEQYF.

This chain connects TRBV27 to TRBJ2-1; D remains unclear. The ends were cut back, 2 bases at V and 4 bases at J, with 18 bases in the middle. The CDR3 has 17 residues. CDR1 MNHEY and CDR2 SMNVEV come from the germline V gene (reference sequence). The DNA for the CDR3 is TGTGCCAGCAGTTTAGATTTGTGGCGGTTTCCTTACAATGAGCAGTTCTTC. Translation: CASSLDLWRFPYNEQFF.

V is TRBV29-1 and J is TRBJ1-4, with a possible D match to TRBD1 (5 bases). V was clipped by 7 bases and J by 7 bases, with 7 bases between them. Germline loops: CDR1 SQVTM, CDR2 ANQGSEA. There are 10 residues in the CDR3. In DNA form, the CDR3 reads TGCAGCGGTGGGGGTGAAAAACTGTTTTTT. It encodes CSGGGEKLFF.

This clone came up once. The CDR3 DNA reads as TGCGCCAGCAGCCAAGACCCGTCCTCAGGGCAGTTCTTC. It is translated as CASSQDPSSGQFF. V is TRBV4-1 and J is TRBJ2-1, with D unresolved. Germline V CDR1 and CDR2: MGHRA, YSYEKL. The CDR3 is 13 residues long. V lost 0 bases, J lost 12 bases, and 12 bases lay in between.

With respect to this clone: Other DNA sequences of this sample code for an identical CDR3. The chain uses TRBV28 and TRBJ2-7; maybe TRBD2 (6 bases). This CDR3 is built from 15 residues. The germline V gene has CDR1 MDHEN and CDR2 SYDVKM. V was clipped by 6 bases and J by 5 bases, with 20 bases between them. CDR3 in amino acids: CASRPRTTARNEQYF. CDR3 in DNA: TGTGCCAGCAGACCCAGGACTACCGCCCGCAACGAGCAGTACTTC.

This clone was observed a single time. The V gene is TRBV11-2, the J gene TRBJ2-5; 11 nucleotides align to TRBD2. The ends lost 4 bases at V and 5 bases at J; junction bases unmatched: 9. CDR3 length: 16 amino acids. The germline gives CDR1 SGHAT, CDR2 FQNNGV. The CDR3 loop reads CASSSVAGGPGETQYF. CDR3 nucleotide sequence: TGTGCCAGCAGCTCCGTAGCGGGAGGGCCGGGGGAGACCCAGTACTTC. Combining the CDR3 with reference TRBV11-2 and TRBJ2-5 gives the whole variable domain EAGVAQSPRYKIIEKRQSVAFWCNPISGHATLYWYQQILGQGPKLLIQFQNNGVVDDSQLPKDRFSAERLKGVDSTLKIQPAKLEDSAVYLCASSSVAGGPGETQYFGPGTRLLVL.

The chain is built from TRBV11-3 and TRBJ2-5; TRBD2 agrees at 14 bases. The V gene end was trimmed by 5 bases and the J gene end by 5 bases; junction bases not matched to a gene: 7. The CDR3 is 16 amino acids. Per the germline V gene, CDR1 is SGHNT and CDR2 is YENEEA. CDR3 region: CASSSGTSGGGETQYF. CDR3 sequence (DNA): TGTGCCAGCAGCAGCGGGACTAGCGGGGGTGGTGAGACCCAGTACTTC.

About this clone: The junction departs from the called germline gene at one end, perhaps through a read error. CDR3 loop: CASRLGTETDGYTF. The CDR3 DNA is TGCGCCAGCAGATTGGGGACCGAAACGGATGGCTACACCTTC. The chain combines TRBV5-1 with TRBJ1-2; a possible D gene is TRBD1 (5 bases). The CDR3 has 14 residues. Per the germline V gene, CDR1 is SGHRS and CDR2 is YFSETQ.

The chain has TRBV6-1 and TRBJ2-3; D is undetermined. Germline V lookup: CDR1 MNHNS, CDR2 SASEGT. Trimming pared 6 bases from V and 0 bases from J, leaving 10 bases between. The CDR3 covers 14 residues. CDR3 nucleotides: TGTGCCAGCAGCTTACAGACTAGCACAGATACGCAGTATTTT. It encodes CASSLQTSTDTQYF.

This chain uses TRBV7-3 with TRBJ2-5, with D uncertain. V lost 2 bases to trimming and J lost 5 bases, with 9 bases between them. The length of the CDR3 is 13 residues. CDR1 and CDR2 from the germline V gene are SGHTA and FQGTGA. DNA of the CDR3: TGTGCCAGCAGCTTAGCAGTTTTGGAGACCCAGTACTTC. This encodes CASSLAVLETQYF.

The chain is built from TRBV27 and TRBJ1-5; D call uncertain. Germline V CDR1 and CDR2: MNHEY, SMNVEV (reference sequence). Trimming shortened V by 2 bases and J by 0 bases, and 8 bases separated the two germline ends. CDR3 length: 15 residues. The CDR3 is CASSLGLYSNQPQHF. The CDR3 coding sequence is TGTGCCAGCAGTTTAGGGCTTTATAGCAATCAGCCCCAGCATTTT.

J is TRBJ2-3 and V is TRBV2; a weak D match, TRBD1 (5 bases). The germline gives CDR1 SNHLY, CDR2 FYNNEI. The CDR3 sequence is 12 residues long. V was trimmed by 9 bases and J by 3 bases, leaving 10 bases between them. CDR3 DNA: TGTGCCAGAGGGGCTCAAACAGATACGCAGTATTTT. Its protein product is CARGAQTDTQYF.